The 28 T cell receptor beta chains reported below all come from one sample, sequenced in a study of spatial heterogeneity in lung cancer. Overall study results and limits: In tumors, expanded intratumoral alpha and beta TCR counts tracked mutation counts.

Time point in this sample: sample taken at primary tumor resection. These receptors have no identified antigens. TCRdb reanalysed the 5' RACE reads using MiXCR and keeps one entry per CDR3 protein. This repertoire shows 6,000 to 7,500 distinct CDR3 sequences, about 13% found once; its top ten account for approximately 9.8%. Sequencing was performed on lung tumor tissue, taken at surgery. Receptors originate from a male donor with early-stage non-small cell lung cancer.

In its sample, this clonotype was seen a few times. Because this beta chain is a stray read in a library intended to capture alpha chains, its abundance should not be given much weight. The gene calls are TRBV29-1 and TRBJ1-5, with 9 bases matching TRBD1. CDR1 and CDR2 from the germline V gene are SQVTM and ANQGSEA. V lost 7 bases and J lost 5; bases outside the gene matches: 6. There are 13 residues in the CDR3. This CDR3 is CSAGTGRDQPQHF. CDR3 sequence (DNA): TGCAGCGCCGGGACAGGGAGAGATCAGCCCCAGCATTTT.

This clonotype occurred a few times. This beta chain was picked up by a library intended for alpha chains and is off target, so its count carries little meaning. V and J are TRBV29-1 and TRBJ2-3; 7 bases are a match to TRBD2. The CDR3 covers 14 residues. The V gene's germline CDR1 is SQVTM and CDR2 ANQGSEA. Trimming removed 8 bases from V and 2 bases from J; junction bases left unmatched: 10. The CDR3 protein is CSITSVSYTDTQYF. The CDR3 DNA reads as TGCAGCATTACTAGCGTTTCTTACACAGATACGCAGTATTTT.

This clonotype was seen a handful of times. This beta chain represents an off-target read in a library built for alpha chains; its size is of limited meaning. The chain uses TRBV30 and TRBJ2-4; D gene ambiguous. CDR3 length equals 13 residues. Deletions cut 3 bases from V and 6 bases from J, with 12 bases between. Germline V gene lookup returns CDR1 GTSNPN and CDR2 SVGIG (reference sequence). The CDR3 DNA reads TGTGCCTGGAGCCTCAGAGGCCCAAACATTCAGTACTTC. Protein product: CAWSLRGPNIQYF. The full variable domain, with the rest looked up from reference TRBV30 and TRBJ2-4, is SQTIHQWPATLVQPVGSPLSLECTVEGTSNPNLYWYRQAAGRGLQLLFYSVGIGQISSEVPQNLSASRPQDRQFILSSKKLLLSDSGFYLCAWSLRGPNIQYFGAGTRLSVL.

This clonotype was seen repeatedly, ten times or more. No DNA is shown, since the ends of the CDR3 on it are uncertain; the CDR3 is the one TCRdb lists. This beta chain lies outside the target of a library built for alpha chains; its clone size means little. The chain uses TRBV7-5 and TRBJ2-7. TRBV7-5 is a pseudogene locus. The CDR3 extends over 16 residues, inclusive of both ends. The CDR3 is CISVPEALDGAYEQYF.

This clonotype was detected many times. A library prepared for alpha chains yielded this beta chain as an off-target read; its size is of little meaning. This sequence joins TRBV4-1 and TRBJ1-2, with D perhaps matching TRBD1 (6 bases). The length of the CDR3 is 16 residues. With 0 bases removed from V and 2 bases from J, the gap between germline ends came to 13 bases. Germline CDR1 and CDR2: MGHRA and YSYEKL. The CDR3 region has the DNA TGCGCCAGCAGCCAAGATTGGGGGGCGCAGAACTATGGCTACACCTTC. It specifies CASSQDWGAQNYGYTF.

As concerns this clonotype: Because the library targeted alpha chains, this beta chain is an off-target read whose size means little. The rearrangement uses TRBV2 and TRBJ1-6; 8 nucleotides line up with TRBD1. This CDR3 contains 16 residues. Trimming took 6 bases from V and 7 from J; bases not matched to a gene: 11. Germline V gene sequence: CDR1 SNHLY, CDR2 FYNNEI. CDR3 residues: CASRGAQGASNSPLHF. CDR3 nucleotides: TGTGCCAGCAGGGGAGCCCAGGGGGCGAGCAATTCACCCCTCCACTTT.

This clonotype is categorized as large. The size of this beta chain means little, since it is a stray read in a library made for alpha chains. The V call is TRBV20-1, the J call TRBJ2-1; 9 nucleotides line up with TRBD2. V trimming: 0 bases; J trimming: 0 bases; junction bases outside the gene matches: 6. The germline gives CDR1 DFQATT, CDR2 SNEGSKA (reference sequence). The CDR3 runs 17 residues. DNA for the CDR3: TGCAGTGCTAGAGATAGAGGCGGGAGGGCCTCCTACAATGAGCAGTTCTTC. Its protein product is CSARDRGGRASYNEQFF.

Points on this clonotype: In a library made to pick up alpha chains, this beta chain is a stray read with a size that means little. V gene TRBV3-1 combines with J gene TRBJ1-1; D ambiguous. CDR3 length equals 12 residues. V was clipped by 4 bases and J by 1 base, with 4 bases between them. Germline values: CDR1 LGHDT, CDR2 YNNKEL (reference sequence). CDR3: CASSRQNTEAFF. CDR3 sequence (DNA): TGTGCCAGCAGCCGACAGAACACTGAAGCTTTCTTT. Combining the CDR3 with reference TRBV3-1 and TRBJ1-1 gives the whole variable domain DTAVSQTPKYLVTQMGNDKSIKCEQNLGHDTMYWYKQDSKKFLKIMFSYNNKELIINETVPNRFSPKSPDKAHLNLHINSLELGDSAVYFCASSRQNTEAFFGQGTRLTVV.

This clonotype was seen ten or more times. This beta chain is an unintended read in a library built for alpha chains; its size means little. V gene TRBV27 combines with J gene TRBJ1-4, with no clear D. The length of the CDR3 is 13 residues. Germline V gives CDR1 MNHEY, CDR2 SMNVEV (reference sequence). The ends were cut back, 1 base at V and 5 bases at J, with 5 bases in the middle. CDR3 nucleotides: TGTGCCAGCAGTTTATTTGCCAATGAAAAACTGTTTTTT. Translating it yields CASSLFANEKLFF.

This clonotype was picked up a small number of times. For a library built for alpha chains, this beta chain is a stray read; little rests on its size. The CDR3 loop is CASSLWAALNTEAFF. The DNA for the CDR3 is TGCGCCAGCAGCTTGTGGGCGGCACTGAACACTGAAGCTTTCTTT. The V call is TRBV5-1, the J call TRBJ1-1; D unresolved. Germline assignment: CDR1 SGHRS and CDR2 YFSETQ. The germline V and J ends were trimmed by 1 base and 0 bases, with 10 bases remaining between them. This CDR3 contains 15 residues.

At least ten counts were recorded for this clonotype. This beta chain was picked up by a library intended for alpha chains and is off target, so its count carries little meaning. The chain uses TRBV5-1 and TRBJ1-2; the match to TRBD1 covers 12 bases. Germline assignment: CDR1 SGHRS and CDR2 YFSETQ. V shed 0 bases and J 6 bases; nucleotides not matched to a gene: 6. CDR3 length equals 16 residues. CDR3 coding DNA: TGCGCCAGCAGCTTGGAAACCGGGACAGGGGGCGATGGCTACACCTTC. Its protein product is CASSLETGTGGDGYTF.

This clonotype was recorded many times. Because this beta chain is a stray read in a library intended to capture alpha chains, its abundance should not be given much weight. The chain couples TRBV2 to TRBJ1-2, with D tentatively TRBD1 (5 bases). Trimming pared 3 bases from V and 4 bases from J, leaving 9 bases between. Germline V gene lookup returns CDR1 SNHLY and CDR2 FYNNEI. This CDR3 has 13 amino acids. Here the CDR3 DNA reads TGTGCCAGCAGTGACGGGGGTGGCTATGGCTACACCTTC. It yields the protein CASSDGGGYGYTF.

This clonotype was observed at least ten times. This beta chain slipped into a library made for alpha chains as a stray read, so its size is not meaningful. J is TRBJ2-3 and V is TRBV20-1, with D hard to call. V lost 0 bases to trimming and J lost 3 bases, with 7 bases between them. The CDR3 covers 13 residues. Germline assignment: CDR1 DFQATT and CDR2 SNEGSKA (reference sequence). The CDR3 region is CSARESWTDTQYF. As DNA, the CDR3 is TGCAGTGCTAGAGAGAGTTGGACAGATACGCAGTATTTT.

As regards this clonotype: One end of the junction is discordant with germline, which a read error may explain. Since it is a stray read in a library aimed at alpha chains, this beta chain has a size that is not meaningful. The CDR3 sequence: CASSLGLGQPQHF. CDR3 DNA: TGTGCTAGCAGCTTAGGACTTGGGCAGCCCCAGCATTTT. V gene TRBV7-7 combines with J gene TRBJ1-5; D ambiguous. Germline assignment: CDR1 SSHAT and CDR2 FNYEAQ (reference sequence). The CDR3 extends over 13 amino acids.

This clonotype showed up many times. This beta chain is a stray read from a library made for alpha chains; its abundance is not meaningful. The chain carries TRBV12-3 or TRBV12-4 and TRBJ1-1, with unresolved D. V gave up 2 bases and J gave up 1 base, with 5 bases separating them. This CDR3 has 13 amino acids. The CDR3 sequence: CASSLLENTEAFF. DNA for the CDR3: TGTGCCAGCAGTTTATTGGAGAACACTGAAGCTTTCTTT.

This clonotype appeared many times. Within a library made for alpha chains, this beta chain is off target, and its count is uninformative. This chain links TRBV20-1 with TRBJ2-1, with D perhaps TRBD1 or TRBD2 (5 bases each). Germline values: CDR1 DFQATT, CDR2 SNEGSKA (reference sequence). V was shortened by 0 bases and J by 0 bases, with 12 bases between the two germline ends. This CDR3 has 16 amino acids. CDR3 sequence reads: CSARDGTKSSYNEQFF. CDR3 DNA sequence: TGCAGTGCTAGAGATGGGACGAAAAGCTCCTACAATGAGCAGTTCTTC.

This clonotype is labeled medium-sized (0.01 to 0.1%). This beta chain is a stray sequence in a library constructed for alpha chains; its clone size is not meaningful. This sequence joins TRBV3-2 and TRBJ2-2; the D call TRBD2 from the table was never checked on the DNA. TRBV3-2 counts as a pseudogene. The CDR3 sequence is 16 residues long. The CDR3 DNA reads as TGTGCCAGCAGCCAAGAAAGCGGGAGAGACACCGGGGAGCTGTTTTTT. Protein sequence: CASSQESGRDTGELFF.

This clonotype has a count of ten or more. Little can be read into the size of this beta chain, an off-target read in a library designed for alpha chains. This chain joins TRBV12-3 or TRBV12-4 and TRBJ2-3; 10 bases align to TRBD2. The trim removed 2 bases at V and 8 bases at J, leaving 7 bases unmatched. This CDR3 region has 15 residues. CDR3 nucleotides: TGTGCCAGCAGTTTAACTAGCGGGGAGTCCAGTACGCAGTATTTT. Protein product: CASSLTSGESSTQYF.

This clonotype was counted between two and nine times. For a library built for alpha chains, this beta chain is a stray read; little rests on its size. The J gene is TRBJ2-1, the V gene TRBV20-1, with D unclear. In germline, CDR1 is DFQATT, CDR2 SNEGSKA (reference sequence). The CDR3 spans 14 residues. Trimming removed 3 bases from V and 0 bases from J, with 9 bases in between. The CDR3 nucleotides read TGCAGTGCTAGTCCCCAGAGCTCCTACAATGAGCAGTTCTTC. This codes for CSASPQSSYNEQFF.

This clonotype qualifies as medium-sized. As an off-target read in a library built for alpha chains, this beta chain has a frequency of little significance. The chain has TRBV29-1 and TRBJ1-2; D not certain. V was shortened by 3 bases and J by 5 bases, with 10 bases between the two germline ends. This CDR3 comprises 12 residues. Germline CDR1 reads SQVTM; CDR2 reads ANQGSEA. The CDR3 region has the DNA TGCAGCGTTGAGCGGGGAGGATATGGCTACACCTTC. Amino acids: CSVERGGYGYTF.

This clonotype appeared a few times. In a library made to pick up alpha chains, this beta chain is a stray read with a size that means little. This rearrangement joins TRBV20-1 to TRBJ2-7; 13 bases fit TRBD2. V was clipped by 6 bases and J by 4 bases; unmatched bases: 6. The CDR3 sequence is 14 residues long. CDR1 and CDR2 (germline): DFQATT, SNEGSKA (reference sequence). CDR3 in amino acids: CSAGPGLAGYEQYF. The CDR3 DNA is TGCAGTGCAGGACCGGGACTAGCGGGGTACGAGCAGTACTTC.

At least ten counts were recorded for this clonotype. This beta chain turned up in a library designed for alpha chains; as an off-target read, its abundance says little. This chain uses TRBV3-1 with TRBJ2-7; TRBD2 matches at 8 bases. From germline, CDR1 is LGHDT and CDR2 YNNKEL (reference sequence). This CDR3 contains 15 residues. The V and J ends lost 5 bases and 3 bases, in that order; junction bases with no gene match: 9. CDR3 sequence reads: CASSLRLARFYEQYF. CDR3 sequence (DNA): TGTGCCAGCAGCTTACGACTAGCGAGGTTCTACGAGCAGTACTTC.

There are many counts of this clonotype. As an off-target read in a library built for alpha chains, this beta chain has a frequency of little significance. V and J are TRBV27 and TRBJ2-2, with D possibly matching TRBD2 (5 bases). The V gene's germline CDR1 is MNHEY and CDR2 SMNVEV (reference sequence). Trimming took 5 bases from V and 4 from J, leaving 8 bases between them. The CDR3 contains 13 residues. CDR3 bases: TGTGCCAGCAGTGGGGAGTTCACCGGGGAGCTGTTTTTT. This sequence encodes CASSGEFTGELFF.

With respect to this clonotype: This beta chain is off target for a library built for alpha chains, so its abundance means little. V and J are TRBV5-8 and TRBJ1-5, with D hard to call. The CDR3 spans 15 residues. Germline CDR1 reads SGHTS; CDR2 reads YDEGEE. Trimming cost V 4 bases and J 3 bases, with 14 bases left between them. CDR3 in amino acids: CASSPPGGINQPQHF. In DNA, the CDR3 is TGTGCCAGCAGCCCCCCTGGAGGGATCAATCAGCCCCAGCATTTT.

This clonotype has a count of ten or more. This beta chain is off target for a library built for alpha chains, so its abundance means little. The V and J genes are TRBV10-3 and TRBJ1-4, with 9 bases identical to TRBD1. Germline CDR1 is ENHRY and CDR2 is SYGVKD. With V trimmed by 3 bases and J by 8 bases, 4 bases remained unmatched. CDR3 size: 14 residues. The CDR3 is CAISDGQGLEKLFF. In nucleotides, the CDR3 is TGTGCCATCAGTGATGGACAGGGGTTAGAAAAACTGTTTTTT.

The table lists this clonotype with many counts. Because the library targeted alpha chains, this beta chain is an off-target read whose size means little. V gene TRBV5-6 combines with J gene TRBJ2-1; D ambiguous. CDR1 is SGHDT, CDR2 YYEEEE, per germline. Trimming shortened V by 5 bases and J by 0 bases, and 15 bases separated the two germline ends. This CDR3 is built from 16 residues. CDR3 DNA sequence: TGTGCCAGCAGTCCCCTAAGCGATTTCTCCTACAATGAGCAGTTCTTC. Translated: CASSPLSDFSYNEQFF. The full variable domain, with the rest looked up from reference TRBV5-6 and TRBJ2-1, is DAGVTQSPTHLIKTRGQQVTLRCSPKSGHDTVSWYQQALGQGPQFIFQYYEEEERQRGNFPDRFSGHQFPNYSSELNVNALLLGDSALYLCASSPLSDFSYNEQFFGPGTRLTVL.

By share, this clonotype counts as medium-sized. In a library made to pick up alpha chains, this beta chain is a stray read with a size that means little. The chain uses TRBV24-1 and TRBJ2-3; no definite D call. Germline lookup yields CDR1 KGHDR and CDR2 SFDVKD. V lost 3 bases and J lost 2, with 14 bases in between. CDR3 length: 16 amino acids. The CDR3 sequence: CATSDLFSRTTDTQYF. DNA for the CDR3: TGTGCCACCAGTGATCTCTTTAGCAGAACCACAGATACGCAGTATTTT.

This clonotype was observed at least ten times. Little can be read into the size of this beta chain, an off-target read in a library designed for alpha chains. This chain joins TRBV6-5 and TRBJ1-6; the match to TRBD1 covers 7 bases. The ends lost 4 bases at V and 10 bases at J; junction bases unmatched: 13. The CDR3 contains 16 residues. CDR1 and CDR2 from the germline V gene are MNHEY and SVGAGI. The CDR3 nucleotides read TGTGCCAGCAGTTCTGGCAGGGGGTTAAAATTGTCACCCCTCCACTTT. Encoded protein: CASSSGRGLKLSPLHF.